This TCR beta chain was captured by sequencing in a study of OX40 agonist ivuxolimab in advanced cancers. Concerning the study at large: Ivuxolimab, which targeted the costimulatory receptor OX40 (CD134), was an agonistic, fully human IgG2 monoclonal antibody. Intravenous ivuxolimab was administered to patients every 2 weeks at six dose levels: 0.01, 0.1, 0.3, 1.5, 3 and 10 mg/kg. Of the roughly 52 dose-escalation patients, hepatocellular carcinoma was present in about 20, melanoma in approximately 15, renal cell carcinoma in 9 and head and neck cancer in 9. In the dose-escalation cohort, more than 75% of patients were male, and the mean age was approximately 60 years, with a range of about 20 to 90. Patients were allowed to have had prior anti-PD-1, anti-PD-L1 or anti-CTLA-4 therapy, and more than 30% of the dose-escalation patients had previously received checkpoint inhibitors. Partial responses were achieved by three dose-escalation patients, of whom one had hepatocellular carcinoma and two had cutaneous melanoma. The point of sequencing TCRbeta in the periphery was to test whether ivuxolimab changed TCR sequence diversity and drove clonal T-cell expansion. The paper covers the monotherapy dose-escalation part of the phase I ivuxolimab trial, which included N of about 50 patients.

From the germline V gene, CDR1 is SGDLS and CDR2 is YYNGEE. The junction shows trimming of 0 bases on V and 0 bases on J, plus 4 bases between the germline ends. CDR3 length: 13 amino acids, cysteine to phenylalanine. Of all the DNA, just the CDR3 is kept, 39 bases in frame from base 1. For sequencing of the TCRbeta CDR3 region, genomic DNA was extracted from the sorted cells. The immunoSEQ Assay was used for sequencing of TCRbeta CDR3 regions. The table comes from immuneACCESS by way of TCRdb, which keeps in-frame sequences with V and J called. Part of the clones is missing from these tables; in studies checked, under half for an unresolved V gene and the rest for unknown reasons. Across this sample there are fewer than 70,000 clones, with over 80% seen only once. The ten biggest clones cover about 4% of the sample. Summary of the overall study and its limitations: After ivuxolimab, CD8+ T cells had more expanded clones than CD4+ T cells on average. In partial responders in the 0.1-3.0 mg/kg groups, normalized peripheral clonal expansion was found to be among the lowest, especially among CD8+ T cells. Low levels of normalized T-cell clonal expansion were also seen in some patients who did not respond. At doses of 0.1 to 3.0 mg/kg, clonal expansion of both CD4+ and CD8+ blood T cells was observed from baseline to week 6. The antigen specificity of the peripheral T cells that underwent clonal expansion was not determined.

The trial excluded patients who had a history of autoimmune disease or who were on systemic immunosuppression. Peripheral blood for TCR sequencing was drawn from every dose cohort at baseline, at cycle 4 day 1 and at cycle 7 day 1. The samples were drawn from a first-in-human, open-label, multicenter phase I dose-escalation trial of ivuxolimab. Adults with locally advanced or metastatic melanoma, renal cell carcinoma, hepatocellular carcinoma or head and neck squamous cell carcinoma were enrolled in the trial. CD4+ and CD8+ T cells were sorted separately from peripheral blood before TCR sequencing. Note on this clone: It has no known antigen specificity. Base quality data are lacking; no much larger clone is found one base away.

This sequence originates from an adult with an advanced solid tumor such as melanoma, head and neck, liver or kidney cancer. Sequenced here: CD4+ or CD8+ T cells sorted from blood, sampled in a trial of the OX40 agonist ivuxolimab. Recombination joined TRBV9 with TRBJ2-7; no confident D gene assignment can be made. The DNA sequence is TGTGCCAGCAGCGTAGGCGCCTCCTACGAGCAGTACTTC. Its protein reads: CASSVGASYEQYF.